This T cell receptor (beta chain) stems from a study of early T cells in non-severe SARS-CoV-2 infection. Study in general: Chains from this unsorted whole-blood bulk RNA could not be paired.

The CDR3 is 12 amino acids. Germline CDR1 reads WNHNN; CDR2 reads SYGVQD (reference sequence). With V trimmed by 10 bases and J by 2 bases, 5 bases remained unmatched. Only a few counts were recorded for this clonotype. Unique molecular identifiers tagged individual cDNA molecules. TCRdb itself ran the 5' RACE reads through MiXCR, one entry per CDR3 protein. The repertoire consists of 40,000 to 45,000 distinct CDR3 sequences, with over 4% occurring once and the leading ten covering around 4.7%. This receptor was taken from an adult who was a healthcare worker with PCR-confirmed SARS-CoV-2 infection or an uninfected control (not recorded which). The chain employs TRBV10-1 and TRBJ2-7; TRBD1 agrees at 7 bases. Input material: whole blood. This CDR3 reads CATSGQTYEQYF. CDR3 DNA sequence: TGCGCCACCTCGGGACAGACCTACGAGCAGTACTTC.